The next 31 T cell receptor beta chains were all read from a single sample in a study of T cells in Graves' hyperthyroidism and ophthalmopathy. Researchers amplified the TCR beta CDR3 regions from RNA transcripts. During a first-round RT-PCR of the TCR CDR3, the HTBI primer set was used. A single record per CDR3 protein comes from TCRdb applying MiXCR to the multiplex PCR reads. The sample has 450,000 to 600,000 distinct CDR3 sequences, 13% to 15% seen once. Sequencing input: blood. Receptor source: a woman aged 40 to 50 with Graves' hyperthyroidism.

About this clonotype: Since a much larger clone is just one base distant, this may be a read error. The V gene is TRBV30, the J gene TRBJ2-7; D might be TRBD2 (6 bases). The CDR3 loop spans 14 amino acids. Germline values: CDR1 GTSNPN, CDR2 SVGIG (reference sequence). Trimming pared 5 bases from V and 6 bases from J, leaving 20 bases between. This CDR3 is CAWGRKLGEVEQYF. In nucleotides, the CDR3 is TGTGCCTGGGGTAGAAAATTGGGGGAGGTCGAGCAGTACTTC. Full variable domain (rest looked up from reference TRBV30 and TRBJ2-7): SQTIHQWPATLVQPVGSPLSLECTVEGTSNPNLYWYRQAAGRGLQLLFYSVGIGQISSEVPQNLSASRPQDRQFILSSKKLLLSDSGFYLCAWGRKLGEVEQYFGPGTRLTVT.

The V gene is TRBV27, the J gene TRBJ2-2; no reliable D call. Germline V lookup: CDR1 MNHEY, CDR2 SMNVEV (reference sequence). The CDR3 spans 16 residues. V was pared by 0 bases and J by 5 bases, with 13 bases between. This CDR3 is CASSLSGRAQTGELFF. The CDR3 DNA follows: TGTGCCAGCAGTTTATCAGGACGGGCCCAGACCGGGGAGCTGTTTTTT.

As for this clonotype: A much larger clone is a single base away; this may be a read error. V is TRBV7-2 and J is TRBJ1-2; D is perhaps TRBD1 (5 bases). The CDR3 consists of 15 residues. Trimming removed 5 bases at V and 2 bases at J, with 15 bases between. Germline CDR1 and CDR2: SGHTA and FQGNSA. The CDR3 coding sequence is TGTGCCAGCAGCCGCCTACCGGGGGGAAACTATGGCTACACCTTC. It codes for CASSRLPGGNYGYTF.

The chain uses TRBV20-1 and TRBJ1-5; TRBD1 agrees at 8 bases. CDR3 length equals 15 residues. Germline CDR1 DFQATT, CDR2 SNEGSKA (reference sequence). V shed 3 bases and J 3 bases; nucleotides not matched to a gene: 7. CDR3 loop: CSASPGTGDNQPQHF. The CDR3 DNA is TGCAGTGCTAGCCCTGGGACAGGCGACAATCAGCCCCAGCATTTT.

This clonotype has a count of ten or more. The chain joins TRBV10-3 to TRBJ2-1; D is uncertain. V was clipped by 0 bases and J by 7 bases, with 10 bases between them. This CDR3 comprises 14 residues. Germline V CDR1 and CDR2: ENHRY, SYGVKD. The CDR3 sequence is CAISESSSPNEQFF. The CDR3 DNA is TGTGCCATCAGTGAGTCGAGCAGTCCTAATGAGCAGTTCTTC.

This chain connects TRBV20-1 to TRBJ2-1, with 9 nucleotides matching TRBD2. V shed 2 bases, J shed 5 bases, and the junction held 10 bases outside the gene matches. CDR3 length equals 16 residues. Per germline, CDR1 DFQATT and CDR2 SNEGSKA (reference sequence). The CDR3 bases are TGCAGTGCTAGATCCCCGGGTCTAGCGGGAAACAATGAGCAGTTCTTC. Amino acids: CSARSPGLAGNNEQFF.

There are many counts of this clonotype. The CDR3 protein is CASSNGGYTF. The CDR3 DNA follows: TGTGCCAGCAGTAACGGGGGCTACACCTTC. The chain has TRBV2 and TRBJ1-2; D remains unclear. There are 10 residues in the CDR3. V was pared by 5 bases and J by 8 bases, with 6 bases between. The V gene's germline CDR1 is SNHLY and CDR2 FYNNEI.

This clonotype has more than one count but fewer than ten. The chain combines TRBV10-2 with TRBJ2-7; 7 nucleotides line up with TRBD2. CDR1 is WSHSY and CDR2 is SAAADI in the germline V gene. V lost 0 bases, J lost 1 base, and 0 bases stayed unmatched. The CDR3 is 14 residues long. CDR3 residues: CASSESGRSYEQYF. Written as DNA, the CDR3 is TGCGCCAGCAGTGAGTCCGGGAGGTCCTACGAGCAGTACTTC.

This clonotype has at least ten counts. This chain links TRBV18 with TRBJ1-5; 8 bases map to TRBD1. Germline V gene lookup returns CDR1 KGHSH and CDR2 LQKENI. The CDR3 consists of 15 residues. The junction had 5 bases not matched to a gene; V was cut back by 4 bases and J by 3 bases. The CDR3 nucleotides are TGTGCCAGCTCACGGGACAGGCAATACAATCAGCCCCAGCATTTT. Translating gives CASSRDRQYNQPQHF.

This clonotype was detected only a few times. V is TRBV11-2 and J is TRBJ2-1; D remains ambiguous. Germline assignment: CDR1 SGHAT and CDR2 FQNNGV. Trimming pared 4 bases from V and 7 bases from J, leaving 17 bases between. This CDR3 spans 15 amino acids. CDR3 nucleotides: TGTGCCAGCAGCTCCCTAGTTATACCTGGGAATGAGCAGTTCTTC. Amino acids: CASSSLVIPGNEQFF. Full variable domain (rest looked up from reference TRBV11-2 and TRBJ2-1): EAGVAQSPRYKIIEKRQSVAFWCNPISGHATLYWYQQILGQGPKLLIQFQNNGVVDDSQLPKDRFSAERLKGVDSTLKIQPAKLEDSAVYLCASSSLVIPGNEQFFGPGTRLTVL.

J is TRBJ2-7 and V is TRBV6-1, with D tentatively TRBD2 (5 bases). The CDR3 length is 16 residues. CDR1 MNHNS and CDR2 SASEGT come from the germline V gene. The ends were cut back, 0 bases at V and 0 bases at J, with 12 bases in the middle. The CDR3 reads CASSEAWGASSYEQYF. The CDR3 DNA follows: TGTGCCAGCAGTGAAGCGTGGGGAGCGAGCTCCTACGAGCAGTACTTC.

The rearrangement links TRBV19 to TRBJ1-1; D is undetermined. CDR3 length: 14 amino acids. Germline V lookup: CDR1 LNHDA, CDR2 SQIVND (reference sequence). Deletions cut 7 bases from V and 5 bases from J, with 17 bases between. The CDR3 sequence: CASTRSTETTEAFF. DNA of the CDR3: TGTGCCAGTACACGCAGTACCGAGACAACTGAAGCTTTCTTT.

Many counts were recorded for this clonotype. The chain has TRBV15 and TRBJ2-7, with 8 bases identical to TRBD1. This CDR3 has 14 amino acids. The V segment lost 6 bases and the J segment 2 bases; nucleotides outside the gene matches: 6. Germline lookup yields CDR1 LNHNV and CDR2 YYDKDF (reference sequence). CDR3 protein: CATRPGQATYEQYF. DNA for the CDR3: TGTGCCACCAGACCGGGACAGGCTACCTACGAGCAGTACTTC.

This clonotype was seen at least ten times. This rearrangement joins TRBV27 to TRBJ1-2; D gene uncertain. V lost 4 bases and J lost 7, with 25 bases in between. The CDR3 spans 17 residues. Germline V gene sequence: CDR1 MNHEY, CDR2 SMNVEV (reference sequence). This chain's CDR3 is CASSYAGFVGMIRGYTF. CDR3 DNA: TGTGCCAGCAGTTATGCGGGTTTTGTCGGTATGATACGTGGCTACACCTTC.

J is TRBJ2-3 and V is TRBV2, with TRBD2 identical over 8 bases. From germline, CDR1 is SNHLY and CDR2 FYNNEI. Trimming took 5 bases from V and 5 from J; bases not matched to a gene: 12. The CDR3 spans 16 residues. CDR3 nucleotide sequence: TGTGCCAGCAGTCGTAGACTAGCGAGAGTCGAAGATACGCAGTATTTT. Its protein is CASSRRLARVEDTQYF.

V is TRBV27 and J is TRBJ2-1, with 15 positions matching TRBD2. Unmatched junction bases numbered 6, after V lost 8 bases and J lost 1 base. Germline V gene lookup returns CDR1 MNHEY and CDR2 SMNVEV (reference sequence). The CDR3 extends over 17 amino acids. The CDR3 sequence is CASRRTSGRESYNEQFF. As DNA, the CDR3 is TGTGCCAGCCGGAGGACTAGCGGGAGGGAATCCTACAATGAGCAGTTCTTC.

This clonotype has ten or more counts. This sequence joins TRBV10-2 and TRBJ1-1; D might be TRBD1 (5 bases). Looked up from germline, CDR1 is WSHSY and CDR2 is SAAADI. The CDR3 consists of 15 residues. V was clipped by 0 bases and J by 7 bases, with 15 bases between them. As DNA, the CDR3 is TGCGCCAGCAGTGAGTCACAGGTAACACTCATTGAAGCTTTCTTT. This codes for CASSESQVTLIEAFF.

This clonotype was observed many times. CDR3 sequence (DNA): TGTGCCAGCAGTTTAGACAGTGATGGCTACACCTTC. Its protein product is CASSLDSDGYTF. This rearrangement joins TRBV28 to TRBJ1-2; a weak D match, TRBD1 (5 bases). Between the trimmed V and J ends, which lost 2 bases and 6 bases, there was a span of 7 bases. Germline assignment: CDR1 MDHEN and CDR2 SYDVKM. This CDR3 region has 12 residues.

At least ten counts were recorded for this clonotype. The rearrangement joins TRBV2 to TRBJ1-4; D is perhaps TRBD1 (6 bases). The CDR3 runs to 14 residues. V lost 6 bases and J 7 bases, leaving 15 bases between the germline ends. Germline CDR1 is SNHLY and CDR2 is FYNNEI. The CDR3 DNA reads TGTGCCAGCAGACCGGGGCAGGGGATTGAAAAACTGTTTTTT. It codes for CASRPGQGIEKLFF.

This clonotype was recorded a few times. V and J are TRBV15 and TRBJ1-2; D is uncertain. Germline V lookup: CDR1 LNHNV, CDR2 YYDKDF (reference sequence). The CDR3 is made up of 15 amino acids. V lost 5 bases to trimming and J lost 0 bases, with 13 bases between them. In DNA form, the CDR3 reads TGTGCCACCAGCCGCGGCGGCAGTTCTAACTATGGCTACACCTTC. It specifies CATSRGGSSNYGYTF.

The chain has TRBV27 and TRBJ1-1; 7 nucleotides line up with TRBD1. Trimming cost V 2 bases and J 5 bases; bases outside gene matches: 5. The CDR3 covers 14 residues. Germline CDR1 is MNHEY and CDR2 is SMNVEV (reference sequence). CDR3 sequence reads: CASSLTRGTTEAFF. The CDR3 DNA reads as TGTGCCAGCAGTTTAACCAGGGGGACTACTGAAGCTTTCTTT.

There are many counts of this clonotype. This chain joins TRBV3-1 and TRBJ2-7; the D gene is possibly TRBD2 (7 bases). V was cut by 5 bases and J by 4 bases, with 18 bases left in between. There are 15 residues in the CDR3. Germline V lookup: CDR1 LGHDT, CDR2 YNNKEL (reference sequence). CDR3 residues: CASSRGGRARYEQYF. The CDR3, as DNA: TGTGCCAGCAGCAGGGGGGGGAGGGCCCGGTACGAGCAGTACTTC.

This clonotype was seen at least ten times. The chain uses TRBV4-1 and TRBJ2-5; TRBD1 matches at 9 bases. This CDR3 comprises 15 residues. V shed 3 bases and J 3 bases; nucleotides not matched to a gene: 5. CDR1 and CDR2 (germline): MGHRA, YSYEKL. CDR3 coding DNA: TGCGCCAGCAGCCACTCCGGGACAGGGAAAGAGACCCAGTACTTC. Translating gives CASSHSGTGKETQYF.

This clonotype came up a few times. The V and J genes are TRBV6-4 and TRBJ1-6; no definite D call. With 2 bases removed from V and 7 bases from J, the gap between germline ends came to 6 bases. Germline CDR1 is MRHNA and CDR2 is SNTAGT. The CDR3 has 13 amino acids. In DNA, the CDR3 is TGTGCCAGCAGTGACAGGGAAAATTCACCCCTCCACTTT. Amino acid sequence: CASSDRENSPLHF.

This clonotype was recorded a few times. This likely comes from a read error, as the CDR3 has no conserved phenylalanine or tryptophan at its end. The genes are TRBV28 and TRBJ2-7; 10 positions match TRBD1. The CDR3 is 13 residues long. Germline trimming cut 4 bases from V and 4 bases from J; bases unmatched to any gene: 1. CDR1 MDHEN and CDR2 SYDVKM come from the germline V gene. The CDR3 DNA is TGTGCCAGCAGTTGGGACAGGGGTTACGAGCAGTACCTC. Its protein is CASSWDRGYEQYL.

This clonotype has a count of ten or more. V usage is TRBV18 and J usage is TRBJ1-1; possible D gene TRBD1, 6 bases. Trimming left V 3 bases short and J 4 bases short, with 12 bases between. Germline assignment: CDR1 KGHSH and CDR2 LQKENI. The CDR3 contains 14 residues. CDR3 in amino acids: CASSPGGHRTEAFF. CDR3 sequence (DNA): TGTGCCAGCTCACCCGGGGGACACCGCACTGAAGCTTTCTTT.

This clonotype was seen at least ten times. The CDR3 DNA is TGTGCCAGCAGTTCCGGGACAGGGTTTTTAGACGAGCAGTACTTC. Its translation is CASSSGTGFLDEQYF. The chain combines TRBV6-1 with TRBJ2-7, with 9 bases matching TRBD1. V trimming: 5 bases; J trimming: 5 bases; junction bases outside the gene matches: 10. Germline V gene lookup returns CDR1 MNHNS and CDR2 SASEGT. The CDR3 is 15 residues long.

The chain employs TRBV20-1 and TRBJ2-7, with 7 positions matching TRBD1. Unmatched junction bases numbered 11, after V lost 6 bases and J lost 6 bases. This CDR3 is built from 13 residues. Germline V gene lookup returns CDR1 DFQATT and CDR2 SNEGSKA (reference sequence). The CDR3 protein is CSARRTGVVEQYF. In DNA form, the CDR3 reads TGCAGTGCGAGACGAACAGGGGTAGTCGAGCAGTACTTC.

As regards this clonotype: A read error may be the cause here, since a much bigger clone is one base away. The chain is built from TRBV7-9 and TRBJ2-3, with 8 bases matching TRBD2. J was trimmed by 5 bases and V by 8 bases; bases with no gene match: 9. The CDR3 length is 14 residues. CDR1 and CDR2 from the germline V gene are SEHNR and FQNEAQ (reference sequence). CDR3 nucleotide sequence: TGTGCCAGCGGCTCCGAGCGGGAGATAGATACGCAGTATTTT. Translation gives CASGSEREIDTQYF.

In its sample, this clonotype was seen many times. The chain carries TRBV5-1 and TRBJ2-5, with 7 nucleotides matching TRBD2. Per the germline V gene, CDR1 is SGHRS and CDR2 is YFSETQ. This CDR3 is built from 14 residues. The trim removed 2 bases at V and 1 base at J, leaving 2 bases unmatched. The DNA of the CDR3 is TGCGCCAGCAGCTTAACTAGCGTCCAAGAGACCCAGTACTTC. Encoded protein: CASSLTSVQETQYF.

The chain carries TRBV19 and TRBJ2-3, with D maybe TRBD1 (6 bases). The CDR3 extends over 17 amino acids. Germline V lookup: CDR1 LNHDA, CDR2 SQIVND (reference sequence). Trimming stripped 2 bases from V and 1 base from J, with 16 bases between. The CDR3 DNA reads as TGTGCCAGTAGTATAAATATCTGGAGGACAGGCACAGATACGCAGTATTTT. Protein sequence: CASSINIWRTGTDTQYF.